This T cell receptor (beta chain) comes out of a study of blood T cell repertoires in COVID-19. Study details: The origin of the acute and convalescent COVID-19 samples was the United States, Italy and Spain.

Germline V gives CDR1 MNHEY, CDR2 SVGAGI. Unmatched junction bases numbered 4, after V lost 6 bases and J lost 8 bases. This CDR3 has 14 amino acids. Libraries were prepared by immunoSEQ multiplex PCR; TCRdb keeps only in-frame clonotypes and omits some of them. The table has some 250,000 clones, approximately 83% seen once. The chain carries TRBV6-5 and TRBJ1-6; 10 bases are a match to TRBD1. Sequencing was performed on peripheral blood. The source is a woman in her thirties who had recovered from COVID-19. This chain's CDR3 is CASSQDRGYSPLHF. The CDR3 region has the DNA TGTGCCAGCAGCCAGGACAGGGGGTATTCACCCCTCCACTTT.